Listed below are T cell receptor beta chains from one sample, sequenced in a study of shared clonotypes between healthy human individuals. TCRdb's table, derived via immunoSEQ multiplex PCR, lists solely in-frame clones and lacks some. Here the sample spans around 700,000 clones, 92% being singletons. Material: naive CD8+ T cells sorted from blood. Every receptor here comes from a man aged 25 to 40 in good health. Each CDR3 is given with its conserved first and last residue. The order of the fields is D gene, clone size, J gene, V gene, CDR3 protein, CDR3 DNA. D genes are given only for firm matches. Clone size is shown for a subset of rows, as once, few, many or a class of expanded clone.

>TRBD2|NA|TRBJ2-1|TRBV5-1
CASSLGLAGDNEQFF
TGCGCCAGCAGCCTGGGACTAGCGGGAGACAATGAGCAGTTCTTC
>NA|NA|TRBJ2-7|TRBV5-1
CASSLALGLHYEQYF
TGCGCCAGCAGCTTGGCTTTGGGACTTCACTACGAGCAGTACTTC
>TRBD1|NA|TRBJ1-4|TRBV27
CASSLGTGLNEKLFF
TGTGCCAGCAGTTTGGGGACAGGCCTTAATGAAAAACTGTTTTTT
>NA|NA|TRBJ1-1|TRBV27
CASSYPGGTEAFF
TGTGCCAGCAGTTACCCGGGGGGCACTGAAGCTTTCTTT
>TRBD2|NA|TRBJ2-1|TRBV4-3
CASSQDWASGMGNEQFF
TGCGCCAGCAGCCAAGACTGGGCTAGCGGGATGGGCAATGAGCAGTTCTTC
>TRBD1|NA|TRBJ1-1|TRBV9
CASSVTQGITEAFF
TGTGCCAGCAGCGTTACACAGGGGATCACTGAAGCTTTCTTT
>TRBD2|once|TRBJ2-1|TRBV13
CASSLWPSGSHYNEQFF
TGTGCCAGCAGCTTATGGCCTAGCGGGAGCCACTACAATGAGCAGTTCTTC
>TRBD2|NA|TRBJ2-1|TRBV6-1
CASSVPGGNEQFF
TGTGCCAGCAGTGTGCCGGGAGGCAATGAGCAGTTCTTC
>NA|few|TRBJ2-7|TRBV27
CASSGGDSSYEQYF
TGTGCCAGCAGTGGAGGGGACAGCTCCTACGAGCAGTACTTC
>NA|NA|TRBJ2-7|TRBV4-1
CASSLGPLSYEQYF
TGCGCCAGCAGCCTGGGACCCCTTTCTTACGAGCAGTACTTC
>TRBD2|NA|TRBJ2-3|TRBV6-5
CASSYGTGTSQYF
TGTGCCAGCAGTTACGGGACCGGGACTAGCCAGTATTTT
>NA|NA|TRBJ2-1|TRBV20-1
CSAKEVGEQFF
TGCAGTGCCAAAGAGGTCGGGGAGCAGTTCTTC
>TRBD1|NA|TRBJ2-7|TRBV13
CASSQGTAPSYEQYF
TGTGCCAGCAGCCAAGGGACAGCTCCCTCCTACGAGCAGTACTTC
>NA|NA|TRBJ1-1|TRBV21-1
CASSLKTEDRTGRMNTEAFF
TGTGCCAGCAGCCTAAAAACCGAAGACAGGACGGGGCGCATGAACACTGAAGCTTTCTTT
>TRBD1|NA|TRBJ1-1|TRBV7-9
CASSLVGTGNTEAFF
TGTGCCAGCAGCTTAGTTGGGACAGGGAACACTGAAGCTTTCTTT
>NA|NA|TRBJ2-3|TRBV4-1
CASSRRTEISTDTQYF
TGCGCCAGCAGCCGACGTACCGAAATTAGCACAGATACGCAGTATTTT
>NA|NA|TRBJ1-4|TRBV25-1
CASSELQSATNEKLFF
TGTGCCAGCAGTGAGTTACAGAGCGCAACTAATGAAAAACTGTTTTTT
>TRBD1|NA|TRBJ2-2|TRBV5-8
CASSNIRGSWNTGELFF
TGTGCCAGCAGCAATATCAGGGGGTCCTGGAACACCGGGGAGCTGTTTTTT
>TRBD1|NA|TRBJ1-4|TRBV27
CASSSEPIQGAEKLFF
TGTGCCAGCAGTTCCGAGCCGATACAGGGGGCTGAAAAACTGTTTTTT
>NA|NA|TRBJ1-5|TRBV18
CASSPWPASLNQPQHF
TGTGCCAGCTCACCCTGGCCCGCCAGCCTCAATCAGCCCCAGCATTTT
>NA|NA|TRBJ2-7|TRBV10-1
CASSESGGYEQYF
TGCGCCAGCAGTGAGTCCGGGGGCTACGAGCAGTACTTC
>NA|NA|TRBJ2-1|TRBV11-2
CASSFIGRTFKSPYNEQFF
TGTGCCAGCAGCTTCATCGGGCGTACTTTTAAATCTCCCTACAATGAGCAGTTCTTC
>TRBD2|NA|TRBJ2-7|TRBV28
CASTSPGGRDRGEQYF
TGTGCCAGCACCAGTCCTGGCGGGAGGGATCGGGGCGAGCAGTACTTC
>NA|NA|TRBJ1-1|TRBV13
CASSFVTVRPEAFF
TGTGCCAGCAGCTTCGTAACCGTCCGCCCTGAAGCTTTCTTT
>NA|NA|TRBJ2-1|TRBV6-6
CASRTYNEQFF
TGTGCCAGCAGAACCTACAATGAGCAGTTCTTC
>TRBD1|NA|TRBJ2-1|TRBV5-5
CASSWTGGGNEQFF
TGTGCCAGCAGCTGGACAGGGGGCGGGAATGAGCAGTTCTTC
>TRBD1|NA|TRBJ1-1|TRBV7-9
CASSAFQGAVNTEAFF
TGTGCCAGCAGCGCCTTCCAGGGGGCGGTGAACACTGAAGCTTTCTTT
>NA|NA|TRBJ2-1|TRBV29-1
CSVEYDTYNEQFF
TGCAGCGTTGAATACGATACCTACAATGAGCAGTTCTTC
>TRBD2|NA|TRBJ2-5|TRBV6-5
CASSLAGGPQETQYF
TGTGCCAGCAGTTTAGCGGGAGGGCCCCAAGAGACCCAGTACTTC
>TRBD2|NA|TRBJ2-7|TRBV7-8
CASSPLSGISYEQYF
TGTGCCAGCAGCCCCCTTAGCGGGATTTCCTACGAGCAGTACTTC
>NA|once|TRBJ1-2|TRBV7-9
CASSLVGDYGYTF
TGTGCCAGCAGCTTGGTAGGGGACTATGGCTACACCTTC
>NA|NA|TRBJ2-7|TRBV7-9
CASSFQGSYEQYF
TGTGCCAGCAGCTTTCAGGGCTCCTACGAGCAGTACTTC
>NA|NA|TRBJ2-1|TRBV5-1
CASSLAGNNEQFF
TGCGCCAGCAGCTTGGCAGGGAACAATGAGCAGTTCTTC
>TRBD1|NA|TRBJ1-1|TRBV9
CASRGTGNTEAFF
TGTGCCAGCAGGGGGACAGGGAACACTGAAGCTTTCTTT
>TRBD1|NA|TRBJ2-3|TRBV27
CASRLGTGGRSDTQYF
TGTGCCAGCAGGTTAGGGACAGGGGGTCGGTCAGATACGCAGTATTTT
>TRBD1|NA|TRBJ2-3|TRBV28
CASSWDRVTDTQYF
TGTGCCAGCAGTTGGGACAGGGTTACAGATACGCAGTATTTT
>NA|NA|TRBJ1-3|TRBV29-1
CSVGPGDKPGNTIYF
TGCAGCGTAGGGCCCGGGGACAAGCCTGGAAACACCATATATTTT
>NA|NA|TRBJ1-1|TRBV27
CASGNQNTEAFF
TGTGCCAGCGGGAATCAGAACACTGAAGCTTTCTTT
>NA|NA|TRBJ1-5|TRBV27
CASRARGYSNQPQHF
TGTGCCAGCAGGGCGCGGGGGTATAGCAATCAGCCCCAGCATTTT
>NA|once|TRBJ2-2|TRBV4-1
CASSQGNTGELFF
TGCGCCAGCAGCCAAGGAAACACCGGGGAGCTGTTTTTT
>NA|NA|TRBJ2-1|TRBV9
CASSVALRALGTASSYNEQFF
TGTGCCAGCAGCGTAGCTCTCAGGGCGTTAGGAACGGCCAGCTCCTACAATGAGCAGTTCTTC
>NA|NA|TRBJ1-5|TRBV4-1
CASSQEAVQPQHF
TGCGCCAGCAGCCAAGAGGCAGTCCAGCCCCAGCATTTT
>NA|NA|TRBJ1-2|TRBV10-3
CAIDDLGGYGYTF
TGTGCCATCGATGATTTAGGTGGTTATGGCTACACCTTC